The rows below give T cell receptor beta chains drawn from one sample of a study of T-cell reconstitution after alpha-beta-depleted transplantation in children. TCRdb reprocessed the PCR reads via MiXCR and lists one record per CDR3 protein. The sample lists about 92,000 distinct CDR3 sequences, over 9% occurring once. The sample consisted of PBMCs from the stem cell graft donor, taken from the stem cell graft. Receptors were obtained from a human donor who donated a stem cell graft to a child with inherited bone marrow failure. Each CDR3 is given with its conserved first and last residue. The D gene is left open where the match is weak. Clone size appears in some rows only: once, few, many, or a class for an expanded clone.

many	NA	TRBV12-3/TRBV12-4	TRBJ1-1	TGTGCCAGCAGTCCACTCCCTCATGGCTTAAGAAGGACTGAAGCTTTCTTT	CASSPLPHGLRRTEAFF
many	NA	TRBV19	TRBJ1-2	TGTGCCAGTACTCGAGGGGGGAACTATGGCTACACCTTC	CASTRGGNYGYTF
NA	NA	TRBV20-1	TRBJ1-4	TGCAGTGCTAGAGGGGGTGAAAAACTGTTTTTT	CSARGGEKLFF
many	NA	TRBV20-1	TRBJ1-5	TGCAGTGCTAGAGATACCCTCCAGCCCCAGCATTTT	CSARDTLQPQHF
few	NA	TRBV11-2	TRBJ2-5	TGTGCCAGCAGCGCTAGAGTCCAAGAGACCCAGTACTTC	CASSARVQETQYF
NA	NA	TRBV7-3	TRBJ2-7	TGTGCCACCGACTTTCGGGACCAAGGGCACGAGCAGTACTTC	CATDFRDQGHEQYF
many	TRBD1	TRBV29-1	TRBJ2-4	TGCAGCGTTGGGGACAGAGTAGCCAAAAACATTCAGTACTTC	CSVGDRVAKNIQYF
few	NA	TRBV4-1	TRBJ1-1	TGCGCCAGCAGCCGGCAAAGGGAAGCTTTCTTT	CASSRQREAFF
many	TRBD2	TRBV18	TRBJ2-5	TGTGCCAGCTCACGACTAGCGAAAGAGACCCAGTACTTC	CASSRLAKETQYF
many	NA	TRBV5-1	TRBJ2-5	TGCGCCAGCAGCATGATTCAAGAGACCCAGTACTTC	CASSMIQETQYF
NA	NA	TRBV12-5	TRBJ2-1	TGTGCTAGTGCGTGGGCCTACAATGAGCAGTTCTTC	CASAWAYNEQFF
many	NA	TRBV10-3	TRBJ1-1	TGTGCCATCAGAGGGGGGGCCGGGACTGAAGCTTTCTTT	CAIRGGAGTEAFF
once	TRBD1	TRBV5-4	TRBJ1-1	TGTGCCAGCAGCTCCCCCACAGGGGGCACTGAAGCTTTCTTT	CASSSPTGGTEAFF
many	TRBD1	TRBV5-6	TRBJ2-7	TGTGCCAGCAGCCTCCGGGACAGGGTGAAGCAGTACTTC	CASSLRDRVKQYF
many	TRBD1	TRBV5-5	TRBJ2-2	TGTGCCAGCAGCTTGAGGGCAGGGGGTATGCTGTTTTTT	CASSLRAGGMLFF
few	NA	TRBV7-3	TRBJ1-5	TGTGCCAGCAGCTTTGGCCCTTTCGAGGGGTATAGCAATCAGCCCCAGCATTTT	CASSFGPFEGYSNQPQHF